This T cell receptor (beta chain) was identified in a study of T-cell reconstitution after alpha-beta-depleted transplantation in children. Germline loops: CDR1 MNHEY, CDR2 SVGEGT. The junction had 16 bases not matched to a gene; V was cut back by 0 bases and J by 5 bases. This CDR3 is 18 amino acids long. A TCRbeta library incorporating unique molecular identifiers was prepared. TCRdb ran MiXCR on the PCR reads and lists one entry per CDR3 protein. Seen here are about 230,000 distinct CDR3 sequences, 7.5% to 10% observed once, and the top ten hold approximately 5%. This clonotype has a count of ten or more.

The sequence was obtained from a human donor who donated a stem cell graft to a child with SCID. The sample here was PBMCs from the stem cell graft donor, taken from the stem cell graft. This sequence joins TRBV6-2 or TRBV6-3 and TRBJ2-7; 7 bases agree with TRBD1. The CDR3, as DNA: TGTGCCAGCAGTTACTCGAAATTCCCGACAGGGAAGGTTGACGAGCAGTACTTC. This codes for CASSYSKFPTGKVDEQYF.